The 31 T cell receptor beta chains presented below share a single source sample, sequenced in a study of blood T cell repertoires in COVID-19 (dated by TCRdb to 2018 to 2021). Library creation used the immunoSEQ multiplex PCR assay. What TCRdb holds here is the immuneACCESS table cut down to in-frame rearrangements. Part of the clones is not present; checked against another copy, under half of the missing clones reflect an unresolved V gene, and the others are unexplained. For this sample there are fewer than 60,000 clones; about nine tenths appear just once. Under 4.5% of the sample is in the top ten clones. The sample was peripheral blood. All receptors come from a human donor in a cohort sampled during active COVID-19.

The chain combines TRBV5-1 with TRBJ1-1; D is undetermined. The CDR3 contains 14 residues. Per the germline V gene, CDR1 is SGHRS and CDR2 is YFSETQ. V lost 7 bases, J lost 3 bases, and 16 bases lay in between. The CDR3 coding sequence is TGCGCCAGCGCCCCGCAGGATGTGGACACTGAAGCTTTCTTT. Translating gives CASAPQDVDTEAFF.

This sequence joins TRBV2 and TRBJ2-2; weak D call: TRBD1 (5 bases). V was trimmed by 2 bases and J by 1 base, leaving 8 bases between them. CDR1 is SNHLY, CDR2 FYNNEI, per germline. The CDR3 has 15 amino acids. This CDR3 is CASSESRGNTGELFF. The CDR3 DNA reads TGTGCCAGCAGTGAATCTAGGGGGAACACCGGGGAGCTGTTTTTT.

The rearrangement uses TRBV7-9 and TRBJ1-2; 7 bases line up with TRBD1. CDR1 SEHNR and CDR2 FQNEAQ come from the germline V gene (reference sequence). V was clipped by 3 bases and J by 0 bases; unmatched bases: 7. The length of the CDR3 is 16 residues. CDR3 in DNA: TGTGCCAGCAGCTTGGTGCTGGGGACAGCTAACTATGGCTACACCTTC. It specifies CASSLVLGTANYGYTF. The full variable domain, in which reference TRBV7-9 and TRBJ1-2 provide the parts outside the CDR3, is DTGVSQNPRHKITKRGQNVTFRCDPISEHNRLYWYRQTLGQGPEFLTYFQNEAQLEKSRLLSDRFSAERPKGSFSTLEIQRTEQGDSAMYLCASSLVLGTANYGYTFGSGTRLTVV.

This chain links TRBV5-1 with TRBJ1-5, with TRBD1 as a possible D gene (6 bases). V was trimmed by 0 bases and J by 4 bases, leaving 11 bases between them. The length of the CDR3 is 15 residues. CDR1 and CDR2 (germline): SGHRS, YFSETQ. The CDR3, as DNA: TGCGCCAGCAGCTTGGTTGCAGGGGCTAATCAGCCCCAGCATTTT. Encoded protein: CASSLVAGANQPQHF.

The chain employs TRBV3-1 (or the pseudogene TRBV3-2) and TRBJ2-7; a weak D match, TRBD2 (6 bases). Trimming removed 6 bases at V and 3 bases at J, with 12 bases between. CDR3 length: 13 residues. The V gene's germline CDR1 is LGHDT and CDR2 YNNKEL (reference sequence). CDR3 sequence: CASRERAGYEQYF. Here the CDR3 DNA reads TGTGCCAGCAGGGAGCGGGCAGGCTACGAGCAGTACTTC.

The chain couples TRBV12-5 to TRBJ2-7; D remains unclear. Germline V gene sequence: CDR1 LGHNT, CDR2 FRNRAP. The CDR3 has 11 amino acids. V shed 2 bases and J shed 6 bases, with 5 bases lying between them. CDR3 in DNA: TGTGCTAGTGGTTTGCTCGGCGAGCAGTACTTC. Encoded protein: CASGLLGEQYF.

This chain links TRBV28 with TRBJ2-5; D ambiguous. This CDR3 has 13 amino acids. Germline CDR1 reads MDHEN; CDR2 reads SYDVKM. The ends were cut back, 1 base at V and 2 bases at J, with 5 bases in the middle. The CDR3 region has the DNA TGTGCCAGCAGTTTATTGCGGCAAGAGACCCAGTACTTC. Protein: CASSLLRQETQYF.

This sequence joins TRBV2 and TRBJ2-1, with TRBD1 matching 10 bases. The CDR3 sequence is 13 residues long. The V gene's germline CDR1 is SNHLY and CDR2 FYNNEI. The V gene end was trimmed by 10 bases and the J gene end by 7 bases; junction bases not matched to a gene: 7. Here the CDR3 DNA reads TGTGCCACTTCCGGGACAGGGGAAAATGAGCAGTTCTTC. Translation: CATSGTGENEQFF.

V is TRBV7-9 and J is TRBJ1-1; the match to TRBD1 covers 8 bases. This CDR3 comprises 15 residues. The J segment lost 2 bases and the V segment lost 4 bases, leaving 6 bases of the junction unmatched. Germline V gene lookup returns CDR1 SEHNR and CDR2 FQNEAQ (reference sequence). DNA of the CDR3: TGTGCCAGCAGCTCCCGTTCAGGGGGCAACACTGAAGCTTTCTTT. Protein: CASSSRSGGNTEAFF.

CDR3 amino acids: CASSFRQGWSEKLFF. Here the CDR3 DNA reads TGTGCCAGCAGCTTTAGACAGGGGTGGAGTGAAAAACTGTTTTTT. The chain is built from TRBV7-9 and TRBJ1-4, with TRBD1 matching 8 bases. V lost 3 bases and J lost 7; bases outside the gene matches: 7. This CDR3 spans 15 amino acids. Germline lookup yields CDR1 SEHNR and CDR2 FQNEAQ (reference sequence).

The chain carries TRBV29-1 and TRBJ1-3; D call uncertain. Germline V gene data show CDR1 as SQVTM and CDR2 as ANQGSEA. V was cut by 6 bases and J by 0 bases, with 12 bases left in between. The CDR3 covers 14 residues. CDR3 region: CSVVDWSSGNTIYF. Written as DNA, the CDR3 is TGCAGCGTCGTGGACTGGAGCTCTGGAAACACCATATATTTT.

This clone is medium-sized by share. The chain uses TRBV7-9 and TRBJ2-7; 11 nucleotides line up with TRBD2. This CDR3 has 16 amino acids. J gave up 4 bases and V 5 bases, and 10 bases lay outside the gene matches. In germline, CDR1 is SEHNR, CDR2 FQNEAQ (reference sequence). This chain's CDR3 is CASSPISGRVMYEQYF. The CDR3 DNA sequence: TGTGCCAGCAGCCCGATTAGCGGGAGGGTGATGTACGAGCAGTACTTC.

This clone was seen just once. The chain carries TRBV25-1 and TRBJ1-2, with TRBD1 matching 7 bases. Trimming at V came to 3 bases and at J to 3 bases, leaving 4 bases not matched to a gene. The CDR3 runs 14 residues. Germline CDR1 and CDR2: MGHDK and SYGVNS. CDR3 bases: TGTGCCAGCAGTGACCCCGGGACAGACTATGGCTACACCTTC. Its protein is CASSDPGTDYGYTF.

The chain joins TRBV30 to TRBJ1-5; 12 nucleotides line up with TRBD1. The germline gives CDR1 GTSNPN, CDR2 SVGIG (reference sequence). This CDR3 region has 15 residues. With V trimmed by 3 bases and J by 6 bases, 6 bases remained unmatched. The CDR3 region has the DNA TGTGCCTGGAGGGGTGGGACAGGGGGCTTTCAGCCCCAGCATTTT. The encoded protein is CAWRGGTGGFQPQHF.

The chain couples TRBV6-1 to TRBJ2-1; 12 bases align to TRBD2. This CDR3 is built from 18 residues. V shed 2 bases, J shed 4 bases, and the junction held 9 bases outside the gene matches. Germline CDR1 is MNHNS and CDR2 is SASEGT. The CDR3 DNA follows: TGTGCCAGCAGTGAATTCTTCGAGCTAGCGGGAGGGTACAATGAGCAGTTCTTC. Translation: CASSEFFELAGGYNEQFF.

The chain uses TRBV18 and TRBJ1-6, with D possibly TRBD1 on 6 matching bases. The V end lost 1 base, the J end lost 7 bases, and 11 bases lay between the germline ends. This CDR3 region has 15 residues. Germline V CDR1 and CDR2: KGHSH, LQKENI. CDR3 residues: CASSPQKGGNSPLHF. In DNA form, the CDR3 reads TGTGCCAGCTCACCACAGAAGGGGGGGAATTCACCCCTCCACTTT.

The J gene is TRBJ2-1, the V gene TRBV7-9; D unresolved. V was clipped by 1 base and J by 7 bases, with 11 bases between them. This CDR3 is built from 14 residues. The germline gives CDR1 SEHNR, CDR2 FQNEAQ (reference sequence). CDR3: CASSLVQGENEQFF. In DNA form, the CDR3 reads TGTGCCAGCAGCTTAGTGCAAGGAGAGAATGAGCAGTTCTTC.

On this clone: The sample carries other DNA sequences with the same CDR3. V usage is TRBV4-1 and J usage is TRBJ1-2; the match to TRBD1 covers 10 bases. The germline CDR1 and CDR2 sequences are MGHRA and YSYEKL. V lost 2 bases to trimming and J lost 4 bases; unmatched junction nucleotides: 4. The CDR3 contains 15 residues. CDR3 nucleotide sequence: TGCGCCAGCAGCCAACCGGGACAGGGGATCTATGGCTACACCTTC. It translates to CASSQPGQGIYGYTF.

The chain combines TRBV5-1 with TRBJ2-1; maybe TRBD2 (8 bases). The V and J ends lost 6 bases and 5 bases respectively, with 24 bases between them. Per the germline V gene, CDR1 is SGHRS and CDR2 is YFSETQ. This CDR3 has 17 amino acids. For the CDR3, the DNA is TGCGCCAGCATGCGGTGGCCCGGGAGGGGGCTAGACAATGAGCAGTTCTTC. Encoded protein: CASMRWPGRGLDNEQFF.

The chain couples TRBV19 to TRBJ1-4, with D possibly being TRBD1 (6 bases). CDR3 size: 13 residues. Germline V gene sequence: CDR1 LNHDA, CDR2 SQIVND (reference sequence). The germline V and J ends were trimmed by 6 bases and 7 bases, with 12 bases remaining between them. The DNA for the CDR3 is TGTGCCAGTAGGGACAGCGACTTTGAAAAACTGTTTTTT. Protein sequence: CASRDSDFEKLFF.

The chain employs TRBV10-3 and TRBJ2-7; perhaps TRBD2 as D (8 bases). The germline CDR1 and CDR2 sequences are ENHRY and SYGVKD. The ends were cut back, 8 bases at V and 2 bases at J, with 16 bases in the middle. The CDR3 runs 14 residues. The CDR3 nucleotides are TGTGCCATCGCCGGGAGGGACAGAACCTACGAGCAGTACTTC. Translated, it gives CAIAGRDRTYEQYF.

This chain uses TRBV2 with TRBJ1-3, with TRBD1 matching 7 bases. The germline gives CDR1 SNHLY, CDR2 FYNNEI. The V gene end was trimmed by 6 bases and the J gene end by 1 base; junction bases not matched to a gene: 6. The CDR3 runs 15 residues. The CDR3 here is CASSVSGGSGNTIYF. In nucleotides, the CDR3 is TGTGCCAGCAGCGTTTCAGGGGGTTCTGGAAACACCATATATTTT.

The chain carries TRBV10-3 and TRBJ1-2, with TRBD1 identical over 7 bases. Germline V CDR1 and CDR2: ENHRY, SYGVKD. V gave up 6 bases and J gave up 3 bases; unmatched junction bases: 7. The CDR3 spans 14 residues. This CDR3 is CAISVQGRHYGYTF. As DNA, the CDR3 is TGTGCCATCAGCGTACAGGGGCGCCACTATGGCTACACCTTC.

A few counts support this clone. The chain is built from TRBV9 and TRBJ2-3, with D unclear. Trimming pared 0 bases from V and 5 bases from J, leaving 4 bases between. The CDR3 has 12 amino acids. Germline V lookup: CDR1 SGDLS, CDR2 YYNGEE. The CDR3 reads CASSVVGDTQYF. The CDR3 DNA is TGTGCCAGCAGCGTAGTCGGAGATACGCAGTATTTT.

The chain carries TRBV5-5 and TRBJ2-7; the match to TRBD1 covers 9 bases. V lost 0 bases to trimming and J lost 3 bases; unmatched junction nucleotides: 4. The CDR3 has 15 amino acids. In germline, CDR1 is SGHKS, CDR2 YYEKEE (reference sequence). This CDR3 reads CASSLAGTGRYEQYF. In DNA form, the CDR3 reads TGTGCCAGCAGCTTGGCCGGGACAGGGCGCTACGAGCAGTACTTC.

This clone occurred once. This chain joins TRBV6-5 and TRBJ2-7; 7 positions agree with TRBD2. The CDR3 sequence is 13 residues long. Unmatched junction bases numbered 3, after V lost 6 bases and J lost 1 base. Germline lookup yields CDR1 MNHEY and CDR2 SVGAGI. CDR3 nucleotide sequence: TGTGCCAGCAGGCGCGGGAGTTCCTACGAGCAGTACTTC. Its translation: CASRRGSSYEQYF.

The CDR3 loop reads CSVVHSGGWEQYF. The CDR3, as DNA: TGCAGCGTTGTGCACTCGGGGGGATGGGAGCAGTACTTC. The chain employs TRBV29-1 and TRBJ2-7; 7 bases agree with TRBD2. J gave up 7 bases and V 4 bases, and 10 bases lay outside the gene matches. The length of the CDR3 is 13 residues. CDR1 and CDR2 (germline): SQVTM, ANQGSEA.

The V call is TRBV6-6, the J call TRBJ1-3, with a weak D call TRBD1 (6 bases). CDR1 and CDR2 from the germline V gene are MNHNY and SVGAGI (reference sequence). Trimming cost V 10 bases and J 7 bases, with 20 bases left between them. There are 14 residues in the CDR3. CDR3 protein: CATRDTQGGNTIYF. The CDR3 DNA reads as TGTGCCACCCGGGACACTCAAGGCGGGAACACCATATATTTT.

The rearrangement uses TRBV12-3 or TRBV12-4 and TRBJ1-2; TRBD1 agrees at 7 bases. V lost 6 bases to trimming and J lost 4 bases; unmatched junction nucleotides: 5. This CDR3 contains 13 residues. The DNA of the CDR3 is TGTGCCAGCAGCCCCGGACAGGTCTATGGCTACACCTTC. This codes for CASSPGQVYGYTF.

To note about this clone: Relative to the germline gene, one junction end is altered; a read error may explain this. The V call is TRBV4-1, the J call TRBJ1-2, with D perhaps matching TRBD1 (5 bases). From germline, CDR1 is MGHRA and CDR2 YSYEKL. The CDR3 covers 14 residues. The CDR3 reads CASSHLKEGPRGAF. In DNA, the CDR3 is TGCGCCAGCAGCCATCTCAAGGAGGGCCCCCGGGGCGCCTTC.

The V call is TRBV5-4, the J call TRBJ2-7; 8 nucleotides line up with TRBD1. Trimming took 3 bases from V and 1 from J; bases not matched to a gene: 6. Germline V lookup: CDR1 SGHNT, CDR2 YYREEE (reference sequence). The CDR3 runs to 15 residues. The CDR3 DNA follows: TGTGCCAGCAGCTATGACAGGGGAAGTTCCTACGAGCAGTACTTC. Translated, it gives CASSYDRGSSYEQYF.